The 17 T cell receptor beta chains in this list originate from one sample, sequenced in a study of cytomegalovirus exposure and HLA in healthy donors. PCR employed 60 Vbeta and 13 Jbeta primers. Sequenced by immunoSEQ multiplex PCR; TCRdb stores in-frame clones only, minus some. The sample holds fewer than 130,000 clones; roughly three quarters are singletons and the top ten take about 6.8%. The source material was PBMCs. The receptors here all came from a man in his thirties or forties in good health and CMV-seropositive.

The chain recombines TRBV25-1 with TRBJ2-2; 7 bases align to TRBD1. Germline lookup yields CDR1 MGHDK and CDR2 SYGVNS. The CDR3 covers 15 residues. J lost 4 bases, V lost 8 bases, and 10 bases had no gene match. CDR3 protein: CASVEQGKGTGELFF. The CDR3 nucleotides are TGTGCCAGCGTTGAACAGGGGAAAGGCACCGGGGAGCTGTTTTTT.

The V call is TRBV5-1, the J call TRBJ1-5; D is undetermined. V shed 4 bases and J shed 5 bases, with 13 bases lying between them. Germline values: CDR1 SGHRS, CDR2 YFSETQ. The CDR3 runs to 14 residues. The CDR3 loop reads CASSVENMDQPQHF. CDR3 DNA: TGCGCCAGCAGCGTGGAAAACATGGATCAGCCCCAGCATTTT.

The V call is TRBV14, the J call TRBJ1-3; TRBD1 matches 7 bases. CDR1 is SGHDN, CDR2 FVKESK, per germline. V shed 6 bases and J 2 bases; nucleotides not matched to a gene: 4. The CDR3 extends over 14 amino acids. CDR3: CASRLQGTGNTIYF. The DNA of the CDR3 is TGTGCCAGCAGACTACAGGGGACTGGAAACACCATATATTTT. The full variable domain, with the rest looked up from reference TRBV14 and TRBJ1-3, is EAGVTQFPSHSVIEKGQTVTLRCDPISGHDNLYWYRRVMGKEIKFLLHFVKESKQDESGMPNNRFLAERTGGTYSTLKVQPAELEDSGVYFCASRLQGTGNTIYFGEGSWLTVV.

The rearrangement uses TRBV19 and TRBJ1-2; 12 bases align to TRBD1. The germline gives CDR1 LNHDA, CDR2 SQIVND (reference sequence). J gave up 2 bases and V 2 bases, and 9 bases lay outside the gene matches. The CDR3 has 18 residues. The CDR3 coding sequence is TGTGCCAGTAGTATAAGAAAGGGACAGGGGGCTTCAAACTATGGCTACACCTTC. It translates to CASSIRKGQGASNYGYTF.

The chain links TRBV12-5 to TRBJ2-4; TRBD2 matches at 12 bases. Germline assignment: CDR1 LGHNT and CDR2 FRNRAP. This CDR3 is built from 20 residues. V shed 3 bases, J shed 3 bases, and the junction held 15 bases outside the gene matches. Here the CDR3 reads CASGFSGLAGGRRDKNIQYF. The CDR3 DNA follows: TGTGCTAGTGGTTTTAGTGGCCTAGCGGGGGGGCGTAGAGACAAAAACATTCAGTACTTC.

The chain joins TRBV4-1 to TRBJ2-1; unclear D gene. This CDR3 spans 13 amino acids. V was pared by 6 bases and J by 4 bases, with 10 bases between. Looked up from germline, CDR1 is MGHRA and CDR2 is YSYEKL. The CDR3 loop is CASRGPGYNEQFF. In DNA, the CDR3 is TGCGCCAGCAGAGGCCCAGGATACAATGAGCAGTTCTTC.

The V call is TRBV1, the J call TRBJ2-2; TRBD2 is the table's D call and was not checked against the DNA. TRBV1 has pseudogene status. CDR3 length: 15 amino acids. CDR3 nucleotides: TGCACCAGCAGAAGTAGCGGGGGGGCCGTCGGGGAGCTGTTTTTT. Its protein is CTSRSSGGAVGELFF.

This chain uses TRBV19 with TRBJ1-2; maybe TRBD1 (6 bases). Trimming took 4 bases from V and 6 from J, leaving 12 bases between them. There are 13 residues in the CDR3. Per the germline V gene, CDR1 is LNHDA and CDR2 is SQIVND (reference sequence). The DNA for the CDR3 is TGTGCCAGTAGTACCAGGACAGTAGATGGCTACACCTTC. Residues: CASSTRTVDGYTF.

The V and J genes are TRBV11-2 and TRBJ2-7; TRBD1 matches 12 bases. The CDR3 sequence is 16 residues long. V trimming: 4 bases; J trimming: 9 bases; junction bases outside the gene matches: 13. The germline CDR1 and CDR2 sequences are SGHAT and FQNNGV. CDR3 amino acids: CASSSHPGQGASGQYF. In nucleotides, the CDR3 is TGTGCCAGCAGCTCACACCCGGGACAGGGGGCAAGCGGGCAGTACTTC.

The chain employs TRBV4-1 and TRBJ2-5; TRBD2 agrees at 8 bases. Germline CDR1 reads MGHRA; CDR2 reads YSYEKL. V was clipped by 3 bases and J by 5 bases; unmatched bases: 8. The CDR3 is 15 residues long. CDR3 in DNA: TGCGCCAGCAGCCAGACCGGGACTAGTCTTGAGACCCAGTACTTC. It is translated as CASSQTGTSLETQYF.

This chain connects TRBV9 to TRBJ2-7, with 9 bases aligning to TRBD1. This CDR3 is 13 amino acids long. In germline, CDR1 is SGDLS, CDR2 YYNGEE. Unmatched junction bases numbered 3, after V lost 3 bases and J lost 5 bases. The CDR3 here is CASSAGTGHEQYF. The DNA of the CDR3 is TGTGCCAGCAGCGCCGGGACAGGGCACGAGCAGTACTTC.

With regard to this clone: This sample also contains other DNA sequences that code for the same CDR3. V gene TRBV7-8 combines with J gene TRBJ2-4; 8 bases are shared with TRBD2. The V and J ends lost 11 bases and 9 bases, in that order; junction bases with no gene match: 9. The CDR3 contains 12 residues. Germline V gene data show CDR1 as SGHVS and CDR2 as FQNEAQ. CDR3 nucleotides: TGTGCCGCCAGGGACGGGGGGGGCATTCAGTACTTC. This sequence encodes CAARDGGGIQYF.

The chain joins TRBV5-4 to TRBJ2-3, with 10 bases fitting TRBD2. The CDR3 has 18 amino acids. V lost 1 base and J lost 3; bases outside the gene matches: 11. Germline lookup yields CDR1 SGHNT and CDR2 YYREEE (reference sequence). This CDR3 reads CASSLFLSGGASTDTQYF. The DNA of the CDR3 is TGTGCCAGCAGCTTGTTCTTGAGCGGGGGGGCTTCGACAGATACGCAGTATTTT.

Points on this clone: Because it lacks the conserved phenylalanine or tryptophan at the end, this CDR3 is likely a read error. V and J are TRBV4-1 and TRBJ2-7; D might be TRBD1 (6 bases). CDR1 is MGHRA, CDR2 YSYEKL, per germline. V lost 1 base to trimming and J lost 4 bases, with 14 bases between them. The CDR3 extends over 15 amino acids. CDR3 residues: CASSQARQGSYEQYL. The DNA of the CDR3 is TGCGCCAGCAGCCAAGCTCGCCAGGGGAGTTACGAGCAGTACCTC.

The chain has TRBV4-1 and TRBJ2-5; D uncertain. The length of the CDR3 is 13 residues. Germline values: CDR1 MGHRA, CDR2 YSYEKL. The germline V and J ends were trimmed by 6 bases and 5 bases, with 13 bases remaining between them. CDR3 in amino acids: CASSLTVRETQYF. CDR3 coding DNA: TGCGCCAGCAGTCTCACGGTTCGGGAGACCCAGTACTTC.

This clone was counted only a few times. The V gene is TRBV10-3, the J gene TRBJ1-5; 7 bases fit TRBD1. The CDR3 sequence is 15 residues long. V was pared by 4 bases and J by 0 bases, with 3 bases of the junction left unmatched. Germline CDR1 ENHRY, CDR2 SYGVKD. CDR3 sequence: CAISATGLSNQPQHF. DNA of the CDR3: TGTGCCATCAGTGCGACAGGGCTTAGCAATCAGCCCCAGCATTTT.

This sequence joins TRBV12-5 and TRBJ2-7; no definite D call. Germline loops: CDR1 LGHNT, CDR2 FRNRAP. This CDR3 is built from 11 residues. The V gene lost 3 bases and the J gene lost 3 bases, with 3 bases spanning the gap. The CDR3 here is CASGFLYEQYF. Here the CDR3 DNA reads TGTGCTAGTGGTTTTCTCTACGAGCAGTACTTC.